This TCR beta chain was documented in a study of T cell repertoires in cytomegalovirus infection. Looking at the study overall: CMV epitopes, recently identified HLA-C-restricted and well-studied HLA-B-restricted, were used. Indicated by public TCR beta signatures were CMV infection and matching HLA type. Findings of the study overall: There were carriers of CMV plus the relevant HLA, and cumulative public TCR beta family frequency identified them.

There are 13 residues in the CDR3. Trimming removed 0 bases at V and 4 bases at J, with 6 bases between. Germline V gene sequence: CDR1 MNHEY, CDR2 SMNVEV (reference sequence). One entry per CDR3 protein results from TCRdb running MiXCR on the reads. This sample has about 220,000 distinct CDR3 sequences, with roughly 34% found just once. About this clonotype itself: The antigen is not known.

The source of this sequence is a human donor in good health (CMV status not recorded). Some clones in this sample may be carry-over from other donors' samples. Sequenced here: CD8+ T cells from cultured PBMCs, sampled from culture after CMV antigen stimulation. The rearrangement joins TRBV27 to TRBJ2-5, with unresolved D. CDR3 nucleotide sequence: TGTGCCAGCAGTTTATCGGACCTAGAGACCCAGTACTTC. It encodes CASSLSDLETQYF.